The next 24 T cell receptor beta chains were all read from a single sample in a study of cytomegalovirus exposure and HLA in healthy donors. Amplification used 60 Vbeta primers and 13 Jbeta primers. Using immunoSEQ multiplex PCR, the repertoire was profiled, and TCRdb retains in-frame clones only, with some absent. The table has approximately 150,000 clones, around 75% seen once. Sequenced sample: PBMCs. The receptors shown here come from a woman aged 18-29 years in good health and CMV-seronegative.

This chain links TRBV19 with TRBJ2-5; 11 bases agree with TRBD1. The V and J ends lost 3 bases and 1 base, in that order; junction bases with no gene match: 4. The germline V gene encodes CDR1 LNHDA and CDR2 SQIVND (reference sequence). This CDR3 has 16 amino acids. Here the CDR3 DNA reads TGTGCCAGTAGTATTTCTGGACAGGGGGCCCAAGAGACCCAGTACTTC. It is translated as CASSISGQGAQETQYF.

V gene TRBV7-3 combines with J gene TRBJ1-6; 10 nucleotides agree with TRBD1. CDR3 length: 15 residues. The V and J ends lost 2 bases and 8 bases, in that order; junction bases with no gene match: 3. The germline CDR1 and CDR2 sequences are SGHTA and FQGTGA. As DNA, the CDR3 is TGTGCCAGCAGCTTACAGGGACAGGGGTATTCACCCCTCCACTTT. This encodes CASSLQGQGYSPLHF.

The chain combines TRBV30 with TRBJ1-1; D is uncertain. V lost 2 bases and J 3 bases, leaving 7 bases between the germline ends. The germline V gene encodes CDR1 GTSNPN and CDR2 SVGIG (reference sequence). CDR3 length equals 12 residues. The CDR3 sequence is CAWSQVHTEAFF. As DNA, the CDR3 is TGTGCCTGGAGTCAGGTTCACACTGAAGCTTTCTTT.

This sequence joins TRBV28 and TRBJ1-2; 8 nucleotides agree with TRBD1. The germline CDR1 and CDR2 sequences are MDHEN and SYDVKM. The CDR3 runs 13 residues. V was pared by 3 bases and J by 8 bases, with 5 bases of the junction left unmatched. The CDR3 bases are TGTGCCAGCAGTTTGAACAGGGGGATCGGCTACACCTTC. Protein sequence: CASSLNRGIGYTF.

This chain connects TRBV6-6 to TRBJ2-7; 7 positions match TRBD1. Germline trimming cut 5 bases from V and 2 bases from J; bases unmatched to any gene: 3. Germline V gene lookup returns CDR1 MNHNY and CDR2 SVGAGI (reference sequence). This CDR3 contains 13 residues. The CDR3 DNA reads TGTGCCAGCAGTACTGGGACAGCCTACGAGCAGTACTTC. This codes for CASSTGTAYEQYF.

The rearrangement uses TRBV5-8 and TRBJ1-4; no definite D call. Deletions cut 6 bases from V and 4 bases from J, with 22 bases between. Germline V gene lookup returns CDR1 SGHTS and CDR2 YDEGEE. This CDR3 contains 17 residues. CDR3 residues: CASTPGARTRLNEKLFF. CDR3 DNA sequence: TGTGCCAGCACCCCGGGAGCGAGGACCAGGCTTAATGAAAAACTGTTTTTT.

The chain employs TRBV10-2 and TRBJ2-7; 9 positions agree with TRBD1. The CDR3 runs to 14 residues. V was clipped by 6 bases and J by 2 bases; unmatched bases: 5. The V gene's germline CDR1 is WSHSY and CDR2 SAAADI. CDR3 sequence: CASRPGQGTYEQYF. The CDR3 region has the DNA TGCGCCAGCAGGCCGGGACAGGGAACCTACGAGCAGTACTTC.

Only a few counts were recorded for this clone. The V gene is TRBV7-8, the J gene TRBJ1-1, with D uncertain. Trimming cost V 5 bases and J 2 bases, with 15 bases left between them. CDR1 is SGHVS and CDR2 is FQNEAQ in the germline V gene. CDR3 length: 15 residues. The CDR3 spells CASSPSVRTNTEAFF. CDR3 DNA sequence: TGTGCCAGCAGCCCCTCGGTGAGGACTAACACTGAAGCTTTCTTT.

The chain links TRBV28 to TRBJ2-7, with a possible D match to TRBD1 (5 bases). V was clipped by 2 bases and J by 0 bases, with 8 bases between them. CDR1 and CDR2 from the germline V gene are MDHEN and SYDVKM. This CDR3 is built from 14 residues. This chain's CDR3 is CASSLAGSSYEQYV. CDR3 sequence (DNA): TGTGCCAGCAGTTTAGCAGGGTCCTCCTACGAGCAGTACGTC.

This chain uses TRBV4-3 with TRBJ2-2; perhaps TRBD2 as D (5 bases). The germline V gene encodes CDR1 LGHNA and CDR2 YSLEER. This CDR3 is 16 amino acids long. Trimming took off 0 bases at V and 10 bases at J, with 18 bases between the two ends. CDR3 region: CASSQEGSLTVAELFF. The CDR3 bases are TGCGCCAGCAGCCAAGAAGGGAGCCTAACGGTCGCGGAGCTGTTTTTT.

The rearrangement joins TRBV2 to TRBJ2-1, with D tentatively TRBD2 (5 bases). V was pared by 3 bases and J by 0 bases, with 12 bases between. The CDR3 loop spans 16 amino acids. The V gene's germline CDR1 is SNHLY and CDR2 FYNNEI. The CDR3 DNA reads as TGTGCCAGCAGTGATGGCGGGCTAAGCTCCTACAATGAGCAGTTCTTC. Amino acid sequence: CASSDGGLSSYNEQFF.

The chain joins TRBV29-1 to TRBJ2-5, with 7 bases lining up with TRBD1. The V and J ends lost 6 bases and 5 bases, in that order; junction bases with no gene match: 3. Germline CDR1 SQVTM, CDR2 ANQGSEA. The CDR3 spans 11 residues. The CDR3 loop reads CSVRGTETQYF. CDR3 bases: TGCAGCGTCAGGGGGACGGAGACCCAGTACTTC. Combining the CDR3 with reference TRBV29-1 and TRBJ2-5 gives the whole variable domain SAVISQKPSRDICQRGTSLTIQCQVDSQVTMMFWYRQQPGQSLTLIATANQGSEATYESGFVIDKFPISRPNLTFSTLTVSNMSPEDSSIYLCSVRGTETQYFGPGTRLLVL.

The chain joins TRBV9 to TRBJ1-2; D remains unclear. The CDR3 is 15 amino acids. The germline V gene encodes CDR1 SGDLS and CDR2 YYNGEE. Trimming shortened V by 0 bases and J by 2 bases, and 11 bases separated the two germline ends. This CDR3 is CASSVGREWNYGYTF. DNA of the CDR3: TGTGCCAGCAGCGTAGGTCGGGAGTGGAACTATGGCTACACCTTC.

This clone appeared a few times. The chain's CDR3 is CASSLVGPGGNQPQHF. CDR3 nucleotides: TGTGCCAGCAGTTTAGTCGGGCCGGGGGGCAATCAGCCCCAGCATTTT. The genes are TRBV27 and TRBJ1-5; possibly TRBD1 for D (5 bases). The CDR3 totals 16 residues. The V end was cut by 2 bases, the J end by 2 bases, with 13 bases between. Germline assignment: CDR1 MNHEY and CDR2 SMNVEV (reference sequence).

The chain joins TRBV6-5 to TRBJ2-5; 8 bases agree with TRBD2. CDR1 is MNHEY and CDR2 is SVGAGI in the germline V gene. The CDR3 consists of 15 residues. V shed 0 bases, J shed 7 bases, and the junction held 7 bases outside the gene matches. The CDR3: CASSYSIGGEGTQYF. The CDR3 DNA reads TGTGCCAGCAGTTACTCGATCGGGGGGGAAGGGACCCAGTACTTC.

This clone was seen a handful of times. The CDR3 DNA sequence: TGTGCCAGTAGTATAGTGGGACAGGGGTGGGATGAGCAGTTCTTC. Amino acids: CASSIVGQGWDEQFF. This chain uses TRBV19 with TRBJ2-1; TRBD1 agrees at 10 bases. The V and J ends lost 1 base and 8 bases, in that order; junction bases with no gene match: 5. The germline V gene encodes CDR1 LNHDA and CDR2 SQIVND (reference sequence). The CDR3 has 15 amino acids.

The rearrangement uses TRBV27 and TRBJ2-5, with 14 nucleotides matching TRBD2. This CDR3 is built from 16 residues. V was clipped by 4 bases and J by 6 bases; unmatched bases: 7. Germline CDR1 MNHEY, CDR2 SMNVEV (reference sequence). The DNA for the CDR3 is TGTGCCAGCAGTTCACCCGGACTAGCGGGAGGAAAGACCCAGTACTTC. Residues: CASSSPGLAGGKTQYF.

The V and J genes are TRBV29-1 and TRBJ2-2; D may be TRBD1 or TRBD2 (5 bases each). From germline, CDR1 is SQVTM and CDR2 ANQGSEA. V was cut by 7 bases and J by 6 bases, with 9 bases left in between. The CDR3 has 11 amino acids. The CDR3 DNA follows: TGCAGCGCTGAGGGGCCCGGGGAGCTGTTTTTT. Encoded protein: CSAEGPGELFF.

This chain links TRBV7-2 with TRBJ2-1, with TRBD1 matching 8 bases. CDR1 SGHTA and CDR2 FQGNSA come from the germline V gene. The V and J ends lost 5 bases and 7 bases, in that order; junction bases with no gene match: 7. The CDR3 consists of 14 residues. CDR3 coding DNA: TGTGCCAGCAGCGCCACGACAGGGGTGAATGAGCAGTTCTTC. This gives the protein CASSATTGVNEQFF.

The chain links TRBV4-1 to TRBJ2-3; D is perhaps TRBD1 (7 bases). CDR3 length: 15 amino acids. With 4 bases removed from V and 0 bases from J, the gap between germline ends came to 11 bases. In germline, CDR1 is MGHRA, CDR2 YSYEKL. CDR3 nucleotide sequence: TGCGCCAGCAGCCCACAGGGGACTAGCACAGATACGCAGTATTTT. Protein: CASSPQGTSTDTQYF.

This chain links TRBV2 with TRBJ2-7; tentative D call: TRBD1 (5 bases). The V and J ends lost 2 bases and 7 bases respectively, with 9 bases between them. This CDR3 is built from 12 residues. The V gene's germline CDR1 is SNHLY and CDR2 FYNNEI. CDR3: CASSEQGREQYF. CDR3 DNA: TGTGCCAGCAGTGAACAGGGCCGGGAGCAGTACTTC.

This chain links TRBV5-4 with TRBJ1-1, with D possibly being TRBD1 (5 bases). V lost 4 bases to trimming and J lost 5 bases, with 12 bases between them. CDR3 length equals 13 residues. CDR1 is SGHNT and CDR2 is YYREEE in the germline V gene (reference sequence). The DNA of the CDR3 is TGTGCCAGCAGCCTGTGGGGGGGGACTGAAGCTTTCTTT. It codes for CASSLWGGTEAFF.

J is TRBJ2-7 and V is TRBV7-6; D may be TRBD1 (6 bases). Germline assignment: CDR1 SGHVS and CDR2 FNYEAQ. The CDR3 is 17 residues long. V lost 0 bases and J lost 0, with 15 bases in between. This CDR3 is CASSLARTDEFSYEQYF. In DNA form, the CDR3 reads TGTGCCAGCAGCTTAGCGCGGACAGACGAATTCTCCTACGAGCAGTACTTC.

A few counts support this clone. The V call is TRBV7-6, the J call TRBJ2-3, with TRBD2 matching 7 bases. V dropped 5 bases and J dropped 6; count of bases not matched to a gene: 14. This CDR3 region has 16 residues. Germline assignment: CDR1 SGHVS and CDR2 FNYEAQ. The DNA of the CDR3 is TGTGCCAGCAGCACCCTGTTGGGTGCGGGAGTGGATACGCAGTATTTT. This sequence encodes CASSTLLGAGVDTQYF.